This TCR beta chain was recovered during a study of shared clonotypes between healthy human individuals. The germline gives CDR1 MNHEY, CDR2 SVGAGI. Trimming took 8 bases from V and 1 from J, leaving 12 bases between them. This CDR3 comprises 13 residues. As to this clone: The antigen is not known.

Repertoires were generated with immunoSEQ multiplex PCR, while TCRdb's copy carries only in-frame clones and drops some. The data contain almost 750,000 clones, about two thirds of them singletons. General observations from the study: Roughly 5% of naive CD4 clonotypes were shared across several donors. Despite large depth, rarefaction showed incomplete sorted-subset sequencing. The study sampled only blood, and tissue repertoires likely differ.

This clonotype originated in a woman in her 30s in good health. The specimen was memory CD4+ T cells sorted from blood. Subset denoted: CD45RA-negative fraction. The chain recombines TRBV6-5 with TRBJ2-7; D remains unclear. The CDR3 DNA sequence: TGTGCCAGCGTCGACACAAATTCCTACGAGCAGTACTTC. Amino acid sequence: CASVDTNSYEQYF.